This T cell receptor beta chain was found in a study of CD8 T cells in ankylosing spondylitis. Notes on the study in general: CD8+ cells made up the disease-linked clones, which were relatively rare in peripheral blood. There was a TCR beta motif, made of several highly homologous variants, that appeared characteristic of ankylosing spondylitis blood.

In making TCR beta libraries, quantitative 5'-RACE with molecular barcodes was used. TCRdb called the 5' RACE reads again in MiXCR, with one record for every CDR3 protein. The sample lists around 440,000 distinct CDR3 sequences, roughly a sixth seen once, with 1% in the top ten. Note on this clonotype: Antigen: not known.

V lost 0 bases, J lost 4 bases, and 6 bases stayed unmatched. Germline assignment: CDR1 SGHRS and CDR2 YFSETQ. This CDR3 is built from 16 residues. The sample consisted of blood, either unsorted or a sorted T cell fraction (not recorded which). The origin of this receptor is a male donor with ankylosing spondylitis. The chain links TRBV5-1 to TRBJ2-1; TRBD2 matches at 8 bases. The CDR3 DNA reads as TGCGCCAGCAGCTTGGATCTAGCGGGCGCTTACAATGAGCAGTTCTTC. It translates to CASSLDLAGAYNEQFF.